The source of this T cell receptor (beta chain) is a study of T-cell reconstitution after alpha-beta-depleted transplantation in children. This clonotype was seen a handful of times. The CDR3 covers 14 residues. V lost 7 bases to trimming and J lost 3 bases; unmatched junction nucleotides: 5. A library of TCRbeta sequences, prepared with unique molecular identifiers, was generated. TCRdb re-called the PCR reads with MiXCR, one entry per CDR3 protein. The sample contains approximately 420,000 distinct CDR3 sequences, roughly 11% of which appear only once. The material sequenced was PBMCs from the stem cell graft donor, taken from the stem cell graft. This TCR was sampled from a human donor who donated a stem cell graft to a child with acute myeloid leukemia. The genes are TRBV12-3 or TRBV12-4 and TRBJ2-2; 7 positions match TRBD1. CDR3 in amino acids: CASKGGRDTGELFF. CDR3 coding DNA: TGTGCCAGCAAAGGGGGCCGGGACACCGGGGAGCTGTTTTTT.